This TCR beta chain was found in a study of breast tumors, draining lymph nodes, adjacent tissues. Germline V gene lookup returns CDR1 SGHTS and CDR2 YDEGEE. CDR3 length equals 8 residues. The V end was cut by 5 bases, the J end by 13 bases, with 7 bases between. TCRdb re-analysed the multiplex PCR reads in MiXCR, keeping a single row per CDR3 protein. Of about 180,000 distinct CDR3 sequences in the sample, around a third were seen once. Findings and limits, study-wide: Most tumor T cells seemingly derive from lymph node, then expand in tumor. Tumor TCR diversity was below lymph nodes but above nontumor tissue. The lymph node origin of tumor T cells was framed as consistent with a hypothesis, not demonstrated. Tumor and nontumor repertoires were significantly more similar in luminal-like than in basal-like breast cancer.

This clonotype showed up many times. Its antigen is as yet unknown. Axillary draining lymph nodes of breast cancer patients supplied the node samples. Material: axillary lymph node tissue. The TCR comes from a female donor with breast cancer. Some clones in this sample may be carry-over from other donors' samples. The chain employs TRBV5-8 and TRBJ2-7, with D perhaps matching TRBD2 (6 bases). CDR3 in DNA: TGTGCCAGCAGGGCGGGATACTTC. Amino acids: CASRAGYF.